This T cell receptor (beta chain) was identified in a study of Ad26.COV2.S vaccination and SARS-CoV-2 variants (dated by TCRdb to the early 2020s). Describing the broader study: Vaccine-arm donors were drawn from COV1001, a multicentre, randomized, double-blind, placebo-controlled phase I-IIa trial of Ad26.COV2.S in healthy adults. Blinding of investigators to trial group allocation was maintained during experiments and outcome assessment. The specificity and breadth of SARS-CoV-2-reactive T cell receptors after Ad26.COV2.S vaccination were assessed by TCRbeta repertoire sequencing. Dosing of Ad26.COV2.S was intramuscular, at either 5x10^10 or 1x10^11 viral particles, delivered as one shot or as two shots spaced 56 days apart. Trial participants were randomized into five groups of five: low-dose or high-dose Ad26.COV2.S given once or twice, or placebo on both occasions. The TCR-sequenced set comprised around 30 samples: about 19 Ad26.COV2.S vaccine recipients, 5 placebo recipients and 8 SARS-CoV-2 convalescent individuals. Overall study outcomes, separate from this receptor: After vaccination, substantial breadth of spike-specific CD8+ and CD4+ T cell responses was reported. The study was not powered for comparison of responses between vaccine doses or regimens. Compared with placebo recipients, Ad26.COV2.S recipients showed higher spike-specific TCR breadth (P = 0.0014). The authors noted that the TCR breadth and depth analyses may have underestimated total T cell responses. Non-spike TCR breadth was comparable between vaccine and placebo recipients, consistent with the vaccine containing only spike.

The immunoSEQ Assay was the method used to sequence TCRbeta CDR3 regions. After extraction, genomic DNA underwent amplification by bias-controlled multiplex PCR, followed by high-throughput sequencing. The authors' pipeline ran thus. To quantify the absolute abundance of every unique TCRbeta CDR3 region, sequences were collapsed and filtered. T cell fraction was estimated by normalizing TCRbeta template counts to usable DNA, with usable DNA measured through amplification of reference genes found in all nucleated cells. Repertoire TCRs were annotated as SARS-CoV-2-specific when V gene, CDR3 amino acid sequence and J gene were exactly matched to a known reactive TCR set. The reference SARS-CoV-2 TCR set came from MIRA and was filtered for enrichment in COVID-19-positive ImmuneCODE repertoires, removing public or cross-reactive TCRs. Based on the MIRA antigens, annotated TCRs were further analysed at the level of specific ORF or position within ORF. Depth was the summed frequency of annotated unique rearrangements, while breadth was defined as annotated unique rearrangements over total unique productive rearrangements. Group comparisons of TCR breadth used two-sided Wilcoxon rank-sum tests. TCRdb stores this immuneACCESS table with in-frame sequences only. Part of the clones is absent; in the studies checked, under half of the shortfall reflects unresolved V genes, and no reason is known for the rest. V and J calls and clone size come straight from that table; D and trimming were deduced from the DNA. The sample records 200,000 to 250,000 clones, 88% of which are singletons. Jointly, the top ten make up roughly a tenth of the sample.

What this sample's treatment or condition label stands for: roughly 18 received Ad26.COV2.S at low or high dose, single or two shots; 5 received placebo; per-sample allocation not given. Repertoires of vaccine and placebo recipients were sequenced from samples taken on day 63 after the first injection. Between 29 July and 7 August 2020, Cohort 1b enrolled about 27 adults aged 18-55 years at one site in Boston, USA. Ad26.COV2.S consisted of a replication-incompetent adenovirus type 26 vector by which a prefusion-stabilized SARS-CoV-2 spike protein from the original Wuhan strain was expressed. This clone was seen a handful of times. The antigen it recognizes is unknown. No base quality values were provided; no much bigger clone lies one nucleotide off. The V end loses 0 bases and the J end loses 0 bases, and a stretch of 3 bases separates them. The CDR3, cysteine through phenylalanine, is 15 amino acids long. Solely the CDR3 DNA is kept, with 45 bases framed from the first base. Looking up the germline V gene yields CDR1 MRHNA and CDR2 SNTAGT.

Here the sequenced sample was peripheral blood, taken in a trial of Ad26.COV2.S vaccine versus placebo. This clonotype was obtained from a person between 18 and 65 years old who received the Ad26.COV2.S COVID-19 vaccine or a placebo. The chain uses TRBV6-4 and TRBJ2-6, with no confident D gene call. In nucleotides, the sequence is TGTGCCAGCAGTGACTCTCCCTCTGGGGCCAACGTCCTGACTTTC. Translated, it gives CASSDSPSGANVLTF.